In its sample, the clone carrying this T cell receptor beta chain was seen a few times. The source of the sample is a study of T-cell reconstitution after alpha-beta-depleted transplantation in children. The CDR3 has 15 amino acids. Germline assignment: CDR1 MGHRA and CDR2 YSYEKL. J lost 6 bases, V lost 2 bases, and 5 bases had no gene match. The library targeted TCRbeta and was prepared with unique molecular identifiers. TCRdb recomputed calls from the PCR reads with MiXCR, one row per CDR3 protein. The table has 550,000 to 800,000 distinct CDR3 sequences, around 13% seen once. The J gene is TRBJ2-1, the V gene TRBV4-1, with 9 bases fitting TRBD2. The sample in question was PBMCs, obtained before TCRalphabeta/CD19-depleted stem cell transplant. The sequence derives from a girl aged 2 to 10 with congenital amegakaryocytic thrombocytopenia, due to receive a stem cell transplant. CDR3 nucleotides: TGCGCCAGCAGCCAAACGGCGGGAGGGAGCAATGAGCAGTTCTTC. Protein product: CASSQTAGGSNEQFF.